The present entry profiles one TCR beta chain with its context. Produced via immunoSEQ multiplex PCR; TCRdb's table is partial and in-frame only. The sample records under 150,000 clones, roughly nine tenths being singletons. The germline CDR1 and CDR2 sequences are SGHNT and YENEEA. The CDR3 is 15 residues long. The trim removed 5 bases at V and 9 bases at J, leaving 6 bases unmatched. The data were obtained in a study of control samples from healthy donors and cancer patients. Sample: PBMCs. This TCR derives from a woman between 50 and 59 years old with colorectal cancer. The V call is TRBV11-3, the J call TRBJ2-1; 14 bases agree with TRBD2. The CDR3 DNA sequence: TGTGCCAGCAGCCGACTAGCGGGAGGGGCTAGTGAGCAGTTCTTC. This codes for CASSRLAGGASEQFF. The variable domain in full, completed from reference TRBV11-3 and TRBJ2-1, reads EAGVVQSPRYKIIEKKQPVAFWCNPISGHNTLYWYLQNLGQGPELLIRYENEEAVDDSQLPKDRFSAERLKGVDSTLKIQPAELGDSAVYLCASSRLAGGASEQFFGPGTRLTVL.